The T cell receptor beta chain under discussion was sequenced for a study of T cell changes during pregnancy in multiple sclerosis. Germline V gene lookup returns CDR1 SGHDT and CDR2 YYEEEE. After removal of 3 bases from V and 4 bases from J, the junction contained 2 bases not matched to a gene. This CDR3 comprises 13 residues. Clones were sequenced by immunoSEQ multiplex PCR, and TCRdb holds only the in-frame ones, with some missing. The sample has tens of thousands of clones; about 92% are singletons. The specimen was peripheral blood, collected in the first trimester of pregnancy. The TCR originated in a female donor in good health, enrolled as a control in a pregnancy study. V and J are TRBV5-6 and TRBJ2-7; the match to TRBD1 covers 9 bases. This CDR3 reads CASSSTGGYEQYF. The CDR3 DNA follows: TGTGCCAGCAGCTCGACAGGGGGGTACGAGCAGTACTTC.